Following are 32 T cell receptor beta chains from one sample sequenced in a study of regulatory T cells in long-lasting Graves disease. Investigators prepared the TCR beta libraries by applying iRepertoire HTBI primers and Arm-PCR of CDR3 regions. MiXCR, applied by TCRdb to the multiplex PCR reads, yields one record per CDR3 protein. The sample yields roughly 350,000 distinct CDR3 sequences, 16% seen once. Time point here: newly diagnosed GD, antithyroid drugs for less than 3 months. Scientists built the TCR library using RNA that was extracted from PBMCs. This sample also belongs to another study, concerning T cells in Graves' hyperthyroidism and ophthalmopathy.

The sample consisted of peripheral blood mononuclear cells (PBMCs), taken at new diagnosis, from a patient treated with antithyroid drugs. All receptors derive from a man aged 35-49 years with Graves disease.

This clonotype was observed many times. J is TRBJ1-1 and V is TRBV2, with D possibly matching TRBD1 (6 bases). In germline, CDR1 is SNHLY, CDR2 FYNNEI. The germline V and J ends were trimmed by 1 base and 1 base, with 7 bases remaining between them. The length of the CDR3 is 14 residues. The CDR3 nucleotides read TGTGCCAGCAGTGAAGAGGGGGAGAACACTGAAGCTTTCTTT. Protein product: CASSEEGENTEAFF. The full variable domain, completed using reference TRBV2 and TRBJ1-1, is EPEVTQTPSHQVTQMGQEVILRCVPISNHLYFYWYRQILGQKVEFLVSFYNNEISEKSEIFDDQFSVERPDGSNFTLKIRSTKLEDSAMYFCASSEEGENTEAFFGQGTRLTVV.

The gene calls are TRBV7-9 and TRBJ2-3; D unclear. V lost 1 base, J lost 5 bases, and 10 bases lay in between. This CDR3 is built from 14 residues. CDR1 and CDR2 (germline): SEHNR, FQNEAQ (reference sequence). CDR3 region: CASSLDLVEDTQYF. CDR3 DNA: TGTGCCAGCAGCTTAGACCTGGTGGAAGATACGCAGTATTTT.

The chain is built from TRBV7-3 and TRBJ2-7; 9 nucleotides agree with TRBD2. The CDR3 loop spans 16 amino acids. From germline, CDR1 is SGHTA and CDR2 FQGTGA. The trim removed 0 bases at V and 3 bases at J, leaving 6 bases unmatched. The CDR3 reads CASSLTPSGANYEQYF. The CDR3 region has the DNA TGTGCCAGCAGCTTAACTCCTAGCGGGGCCAACTACGAGCAGTACTTC.

The chain couples TRBV5-1 to TRBJ2-2; no clear D gene. The CDR3 length is 14 residues. Germline CDR1 is SGHRS and CDR2 is YFSETQ. The germline V and J ends were trimmed by 7 bases and 4 bases, with 14 bases remaining between them. CDR3 sequence: CASVKAVGTGELFF. CDR3 bases: TGCGCCAGCGTCAAGGCTGTGGGCACCGGGGAGCTGTTTTTT.

The table lists this clonotype with many counts. V and J are TRBV28 and TRBJ2-7; D is possibly TRBD2 (5 bases). Germline loops: CDR1 MDHEN, CDR2 SYDVKM. Trimming took 7 bases from V and 3 from J, leaving 10 bases between them. The CDR3 is made up of 12 amino acids. In nucleotides, the CDR3 is TGTGCCAGCAACCCGGGAAGCTACGAGCAGTACTTC. Translating it yields CASNPGSYEQYF.

This clonotype was recorded many times. This chain links TRBV5-1 with TRBJ2-2; tentatively, D is TRBD2 (5 bases). This CDR3 is 16 amino acids long. Deletions cut 0 bases from V and 1 base from J, with 10 bases between. CDR1 is SGHRS, CDR2 YFSETQ, per germline. This chain's CDR3 is CASSLVAGMNTGELFF. As DNA, the CDR3 is TGCGCCAGCAGCTTGGTGGCCGGGATGAACACCGGGGAGCTGTTTTTT. Using reference TRBV5-1 and TRBJ2-2 for the parts outside the CDR3, the full variable domain is KAGVTQTPRYLIKTRGQQVTLSCSPISGHRSVSWYQQTPGQGLQFLFEYFSETQRNKGNFPGRFSGRQFSNSRSEMNVSTLELGDSALYLCASSLVAGMNTGELFFGEGSRLTVL.

This clonotype occurred a few times. The chain is built from TRBV6-6 and TRBJ2-1; 8 nucleotides line up with TRBD2. The V gene's germline CDR1 is MNHNY and CDR2 SVGAGI (reference sequence). V dropped 0 bases and J dropped 13; count of bases not matched to a gene: 11. The CDR3 sequence is 15 residues long. The CDR3 DNA reads as TGTGCCAGCAGTTACTCGGGACTAGGTCAAGAGACCCAGTTCTTC. Protein sequence: CASSYSGLGQETQFF.

This clonotype was counted many times. This chain links TRBV2 with TRBJ2-1, with D possibly being TRBD1 (5 bases). CDR1 is SNHLY and CDR2 is FYNNEI in the germline V gene. Trimming took 6 bases from V and 7 from J, leaving 13 bases between them. This CDR3 is 13 amino acids long. CDR3 amino acids: CASRENRRNEQFF. CDR3 in DNA: TGTGCCAGCAGGGAAAACAGGAGAAATGAGCAGTTCTTC.

This clonotype was detected only a few times. The J gene is TRBJ2-3, the V gene TRBV20-1; D is possibly TRBD2 (7 bases). CDR1 and CDR2 (germline): DFQATT, SNEGSKA (reference sequence). This CDR3 has 15 residues. V lost 0 bases to trimming and J lost 1 base, with 11 bases between them. The CDR3 spells CSARDGGAGTDTQYF. In DNA, the CDR3 is TGCAGTGCTAGAGATGGGGGGGCGGGCACAGATACGCAGTATTTT.

This clonotype has a count of ten or more. The chain couples TRBV6-5 to TRBJ1-5; tentative D call: TRBD1 (5 bases). V lost 0 bases to trimming and J lost 6 bases, with 9 bases between them. The CDR3 loop spans 14 amino acids. Germline loops: CDR1 MNHEY, CDR2 SVGAGI. CDR3 DNA sequence: TGTGCCAGCAGTTACTCGAGGGGCGGTCAGCCCCAGCATTTT. Translation gives CASSYSRGGQPQHF.

The chain joins TRBV29-1 to TRBJ2-1; perhaps D is TRBD1 or TRBD2 (5 bases each). The CDR3 loop spans 15 amino acids. V lost 1 base to trimming and J lost 0 bases, with 10 bases between them. The V gene's germline CDR1 is SQVTM and CDR2 ANQGSEA. The CDR3 nucleotides read TGCAGCGTTGAAGGGGGGACGTACTCCTACAATGAGCAGTTCTTC. It is translated as CSVEGGTYSYNEQFF.

This clonotype occurred many times. The chain combines TRBV18 with TRBJ2-7, with D maybe TRBD2 (6 bases). Trimming stripped 4 bases from V and 0 bases from J, with 13 bases between. This CDR3 region has 15 residues. Looked up from germline, CDR1 is KGHSH and CDR2 is LQKENI. The CDR3 nucleotides are TGTGCCAGCTCACTCAACCGGGGGTTCTCCTACGAGCAGTACTTC. Protein: CASSLNRGFSYEQYF.

This clonotype has only a few counts. V is TRBV3-1 and J is TRBJ1-2; no definite D call. Germline V CDR1 and CDR2: LGHDT, YNNKEL (reference sequence). The V end was cut by 1 base, the J end by 8 bases, with 14 bases between. The CDR3 runs 14 residues. The CDR3 sequence: CASSQVAGIGGYTF. The CDR3 DNA follows: TGTGCCAGCAGCCAAGTTGCGGGGATCGGCGGCTACACCTTC.

This clonotype was observed at least ten times. The rearrangement joins TRBV5-6 to TRBJ2-5, with a weak D call TRBD2 (5 bases). This CDR3 comprises 11 residues. Germline CDR1 SGHDT, CDR2 YYEEEE. V was trimmed by 5 bases and J by 6 bases, leaving 8 bases between them. In DNA, the CDR3 is TGTGCCAGCAGTTCCGGGAAGACCCAGTACTTC. Amino acids: CASSSGKTQYF.

This clonotype was seen repeatedly, ten times or more. The chain is built from TRBV5-1 and TRBJ1-1; perhaps TRBD1 as D (5 bases). Germline V lookup: CDR1 SGHRS, CDR2 YFSETQ. The CDR3 contains 16 residues. The ends were cut back, 2 bases at V and 2 bases at J, with 16 bases in the middle. The CDR3, as DNA: TGCGCCAGCAGCTTTGCCTCAGGGAACGTCAACACTGAAGCTTTCTTT. It codes for CASSFASGNVNTEAFF.

This clonotype was recorded many times. J is TRBJ2-7 and V is TRBV20-1; tentatively, D is TRBD1 (5 bases). The V gene's germline CDR1 is DFQATT and CDR2 SNEGSKA (reference sequence). Deletions cut 0 bases from V and 3 bases from J, with 9 bases between. The CDR3 consists of 13 residues. The CDR3 loop is CSARDWGGYEQYF. In DNA, the CDR3 is TGCAGTGCTAGAGATTGGGGCGGCTACGAGCAGTACTTC.

V gene TRBV18 combines with J gene TRBJ2-1; unclear D gene. Germline CDR1 and CDR2: KGHSH and LQKENI. There are 15 residues in the CDR3. V lost 6 bases, J lost 0 bases, and 12 bases lay in between. The CDR3 coding sequence is TGTGCCAGCTCCCGAGATCAACTCTCCTACAATGAGCAGTTCTTC. Its translation: CASSRDQLSYNEQFF. Complete variable domain (other parts from reference TRBV18 and TRBJ2-1): NAGVMQNPRHLVRRRGQEARLRCSPMKGHSHVYWYRQLPEEGLKFMVYLQKENIIDESGMPKERFSAEFPKEGPSILRIQQVVRGDSAAYFCASSRDQLSYNEQFFGPGTRLTVL.

This clonotype has at least ten counts. V and J are TRBV3-1 and TRBJ2-7; 8 bases fit TRBD1. CDR3 length: 14 amino acids. Germline V gene lookup returns CDR1 LGHDT and CDR2 YNNKEL (reference sequence). With 0 bases clipped from V and 4 bases from J, the junction kept 2 bases outside the gene matches. CDR3 in DNA: TGTGCCAGCAGCCAAGAGCAGGGGGCGTACGAGCAGTACTTC. This sequence encodes CASSQEQGAYEQYF.

This clonotype was recorded many times. The chain has TRBV20-1 and TRBJ1-5; TRBD1 aligns across 7 bases. The CDR3 consists of 17 residues. Losses at the gene ends were 0 bases for V and 0 bases for J; bases not matched to a gene: 8. CDR1 DFQATT and CDR2 SNEGSKA come from the germline V gene (reference sequence). The CDR3: CSARDRGRLYSNQPQHF. CDR3 sequence (DNA): TGCAGTGCTAGAGACAGGGGGAGATTATATAGCAATCAGCCCCAGCATTTT.

This chain connects TRBV5-4 to TRBJ2-5, with 8 bases lining up with TRBD2. This CDR3 has 15 amino acids. CDR1 and CDR2 from the germline V gene are SGHNT and YYREEE (reference sequence). CDR3 in amino acids: CAYQLGRGAHETQYF. The CDR3 DNA sequence: TGTGCTTATCAACTGGGGCGGGGGGCCCACGAGACCCAGTACTTC.

This clonotype has at least ten counts. This chain connects TRBV7-2 to TRBJ2-5; 7 nucleotides agree with TRBD1. The junction had 6 bases not matched to a gene; V was cut back by 4 bases and J by 4 bases. This CDR3 is built from 14 residues. Per the germline V gene, CDR1 is SGHTA and CDR2 is FQGNSA. The CDR3 DNA follows: TGTGCCAGCAGCTCAGGGGGTTGGCGAGAGACCCAGTACTTC. Translated: CASSSGGWRETQYF.

This clonotype occurred a few times. The gene calls are TRBV6-1 and TRBJ2-4, with 12 bases lining up with TRBD2. CDR3 length: 19 residues. Germline V gives CDR1 MNHNS, CDR2 SASEGT. V lost 5 bases, J lost 0 bases, and 11 bases stayed unmatched. CDR3 protein: CASSRRLAGDRLAKNIQYF. The CDR3 region has the DNA TGTGCCAGCAGTCGGAGACTAGCGGGGGATAGACTAGCCAAAAACATTCAGTACTTC.

This clonotype has at least ten counts. The V and J genes are TRBV6-1 and TRBJ2-3; D is unresolved. Looked up from germline, CDR1 is MNHNS and CDR2 is SASEGT. This CDR3 is built from 13 residues. Deletions cut 5 bases from V and 6 bases from J, with 12 bases between. CDR3 in amino acids: CASSLGRRDTQYF. In DNA, the CDR3 is TGTGCCAGCAGTCTCGGACGGCGGGATACGCAGTATTTT.

In its sample, this clonotype was seen many times. The chain links TRBV5-1 to TRBJ2-2; D call uncertain. The CDR3 is 15 amino acids. CDR1 is SGHRS, CDR2 YFSETQ, per germline. V shed 0 bases and J shed 0 bases, with 6 bases lying between them. In DNA form, the CDR3 reads TGCGCCAGCAGCTTGGACACACCGAACACCGGGGAGCTGTTTTTT. Encoded protein: CASSLDTPNTGELFF.

The chain recombines TRBV20-1 with TRBJ2-7; D is perhaps TRBD2 (7 bases). Trimming stripped 1 base from V and 6 bases from J, with 22 bases between. Germline V lookup: CDR1 DFQATT, CDR2 SNEGSKA (reference sequence). The CDR3 runs to 16 residues. CDR3 in DNA: TGCAGTGCTAGAGGTGGAAGGGGGGGGAGGGGCCGCGAGCAGTACTTC. It is translated as CSARGGRGGRGREQYF.

The sample holds a few counts of this clonotype. The chain links TRBV6-9 to TRBJ2-2, with 7 bases identical to TRBD2. Germline CDR1 and CDR2: MNHGY and SVAAGI. This CDR3 contains 15 residues. V trimming: 3 bases; J trimming: 6 bases; junction bases outside the gene matches: 7. CDR3 nucleotide sequence: TGTGCCAGCAGTTACGCGGCAGGGAGGGCCGGGGAGCTGTTTTTT. Amino acids: CASSYAAGRAGELFF.

CDR3 bases: TGTGCCACCAGCAGAGGAACAGGGTATGGCTACACCTTC. Amino acids: CATSRGTGYGYTF. The chain employs TRBV15 and TRBJ1-2; maybe TRBD1 (6 bases). The ends were cut back, 1 base at V and 5 bases at J, with 8 bases in the middle. The CDR3 has 13 amino acids. The germline gives CDR1 LNHNV, CDR2 YYDKDF (reference sequence). Based on the CDR3 plus reference TRBV15 and TRBJ1-2, the full variable domain is DAMVIQNPRYQVTQFGKPVTLSCSQTLNHNVMYWYQQKSSQAPKLLFHYYDKDFNNEADTPDNFQSRRPNTSFCFLDIRSPGLGDTAMYLCATSRGTGYGYTFGSGTRLTVV.

Concerning this clonotype: Its ends do not fully match the called genes, so a read error is possible. The gene calls are TRBV11-2 and TRBJ1-4, with 10 bases lining up with TRBD1. This CDR3 contains 14 residues. CDR1 and CDR2 from the germline V gene are SGHAT and FQNNGV. The CDR3 reads CASSPGTGDEKLFF. CDR3 in DNA: TGCGCCAGCAGTCCCGGGACAGGGGATGAAAAACTGTTTTTT.

The J gene is TRBJ1-1, the V gene TRBV5-1; TRBD1 matches 12 bases. Germline-derived CDR1 and CDR2 are SGHRS and YFSETQ. V lost 3 bases, J lost 4 bases, and 7 bases stayed unmatched. The CDR3 has 16 residues. The CDR3 spells CASSWGDRGRVTEAFF. CDR3 nucleotide sequence: TGCGCCAGCAGCTGGGGGGACAGGGGGCGCGTCACTGAAGCTTTCTTT.

This clonotype was seen many times. The genes are TRBV11-2 and TRBJ2-1; 9 bases fit TRBD2. This CDR3 contains 18 residues. CDR1 and CDR2 from the germline V gene are SGHAT and FQNNGV. J gave up 4 bases and V 1 base, and 11 bases lay outside the gene matches. This chain's CDR3 is CASSLGLESGGIYNEQFF. The CDR3 nucleotides read TGTGCCAGCAGCTTAGGTCTTGAGAGCGGGGGGATTTACAATGAGCAGTTCTTC.

This clonotype has only a few counts. V and J are TRBV20-1 and TRBJ2-5; the match to TRBD1 covers 11 bases. Germline CDR1 reads DFQATT; CDR2 reads SNEGSKA (reference sequence). The V segment lost 6 bases and the J segment 5 bases; nucleotides outside the gene matches: 8. The CDR3 is made up of 14 amino acids. The DNA of the CDR3 is TGCAGTGCAGAACGGACAGGGGGCCAGGAGACCCAGTACTTC. Its translation is CSAERTGGQETQYF.

This clonotype showed up many times. This chain joins TRBV20-1 and TRBJ1-2; D may be TRBD1 (6 bases). V was pared by 0 bases and J by 8 bases, with 7 bases between. The germline gives CDR1 DFQATT, CDR2 SNEGSKA (reference sequence). There are 11 residues in the CDR3. CDR3 sequence (DNA): TGCAGTGCTAGAGACAGGGGAGGCTACACCTTC. Translation gives CSARDRGGYTF.